This passage covers 11 T cell receptor beta chains from one sample sequenced in a study of PD-1 blockade in classical Hodgkin lymphoma. Noted time point: cycle 4 day 1 (C4D1), after 5 to 7 weeks of nivolumab. Each patient relapsed following autologous stem cell transplantation, and prior brentuximab vedotin exposure differed. The table came from immunoSEQ multiplex PCR; TCRdb's copy has only in-frame clones and leaves some out. This table has some 96,000 clones, 85% to 95% appearing once. The sample here was peripheral blood mononuclear cells (PBMCs), taken before the fourth cycle of nivolumab. These receptors were obtained from a human donor with classical Hodgkin lymphoma.

The V gene is TRBV1, the J gene TRBJ2-3; TRBD2, as called in the table, went unchecked against the DNA. TRBV1 is tagged as a pseudogene. There are 16 residues in the CDR3. DNA for the CDR3: TGCACCAGCAGCCAAGATGGGAGGTTAAGCACAGATACGCAGTATTTT. Its translation is CTSSQDGRLSTDTQYF.

This clone was observed once. The rearrangement joins TRBV7-9 to TRBJ2-1; 8 bases align to TRBD2. This CDR3 is 15 amino acids long. Losses at the gene ends were 5 bases for V and 8 bases for J; bases not matched to a gene: 11. Germline V lookup: CDR1 SEHNR, CDR2 FQNEAQ (reference sequence). Here the CDR3 reads CASSIWTSSDHEQFF. CDR3 coding DNA: TGTGCCAGCAGCATTTGGACTAGCTCAGACCATGAGCAGTTCTTC.

There are many counts of this clone. The chain combines TRBV28 with TRBJ1-5; the D is unclear. The germline V gene has CDR1 MDHEN and CDR2 SYDVKM. The length of the CDR3 is 18 residues. The germline V and J ends were trimmed by 5 bases and 1 base, with 21 bases remaining between them. The CDR3 spells CASSLLRAGGRSNQPQHF. CDR3 DNA sequence: TGTGCCAGCAGTCTCCTGCGTGCGGGAGGGAGAAGCAATCAGCCCCAGCATTTT.

The chain links TRBV7-9 to TRBJ1-2; possibly TRBD1 for D (6 bases). Between the trimmed V and J ends, which lost 10 bases and 3 bases, there was a span of 27 bases. Germline CDR1 is SEHNR and CDR2 is FQNEAQ (reference sequence). The CDR3 totals 17 residues. CDR3: CAIPPRGAPALDYGYTF. The DNA of the CDR3 is TGTGCCATCCCGCCACGGGGGGCACCCGCGTTGGACTATGGCTACACCTTC.

This chain connects TRBV28 to TRBJ1-3; 7 positions agree with TRBD1. J lost 0 bases, V lost 4 bases, and 6 bases had no gene match. CDR3 length: 16 amino acids. The germline V gene encodes CDR1 MDHEN and CDR2 SYDVKM. In DNA form, the CDR3 reads TGTGCCAGCAGTTCTACAGGGGCCGGCTCTGGAAACACCATATATTTT. Its translation is CASSSTGAGSGNTIYF. Full variable domain (remainder filled in from reference TRBV28 and TRBJ1-3): DVKVTQSSRYLVKRTGEKVFLECVQDMDHENMFWYRQDPGLGLRLIYFSYDVKMKEKGDIPEGYSVSREKKERFSLILESASTNQTSMYLCASSSTGAGSGNTIYFGEGSWLTVV.

The rearrangement uses TRBV11-2 and TRBJ2-1; TRBD2 matches at 10 bases. Germline-derived CDR1 and CDR2 are SGHAT and FQNNGV. This CDR3 is built from 15 residues. Unmatched junction bases numbered 2, after V lost 2 bases and J lost 4 bases. CDR3 sequence reads: CASSLQREGYNEQFF. For the CDR3, the DNA is TGTGCCAGCAGCTTACAGCGGGAGGGGTACAATGAGCAGTTCTTC.

The chain couples TRBV18 to TRBJ2-3, with D perhaps matching TRBD1 (5 bases). Germline CDR1 reads KGHSH; CDR2 reads LQKENI. Trimming took 0 bases from V and 2 from J, leaving 15 bases between them. The CDR3 extends over 17 amino acids. The CDR3 reads CASSPPPTVGNTDTQYF. The CDR3 nucleotides are TGTGCCAGCTCACCACCGCCGACAGTTGGGAACACAGATACGCAGTATTTT.

The genes are TRBV27 and TRBJ1-5; 12 nucleotides align to TRBD1. Germline loops: CDR1 MNHEY, CDR2 SMNVEV (reference sequence). CDR3 length equals 15 residues. With V trimmed by 6 bases and J by 6 bases, 6 bases remained unmatched. Written as DNA, the CDR3 is TGTGCCAGCAGCCGAGGGACAGGGGGCAGTCAGCCCCAGCATTTT. Its protein product is CASSRGTGGSQPQHF.

The chain is built from TRBV30 and TRBJ2-2, with TRBD1 identical over 8 bases. Per germline, CDR1 GTSNPN and CDR2 SVGIG (reference sequence). The junction had 10 bases not matched to a gene; V was cut back by 4 bases and J by 3 bases. The CDR3 is made up of 16 amino acids. The CDR3 spells CAWNPRGRGDTGELFF. CDR3 bases: TGTGCCTGGAATCCCAGGGGGCGTGGAGACACCGGGGAGCTGTTTTTT.

J is TRBJ1-1 and V is TRBV2; D gene uncertain. This CDR3 is 12 amino acids long. Trimming stripped 7 bases from V and 4 bases from J, with 10 bases between. Germline V gene lookup returns CDR1 SNHLY and CDR2 FYNNEI. CDR3 residues: CASTGGFTEAFF. The CDR3 bases are TGTGCCAGCACAGGCGGGTTCACTGAAGCTTTCTTT.

In DNA form, the CDR3 reads TGTGCCAGCAGCCAAGAGCGGGGCCTCTTCTCCTACGAGCAGTACTTC. Protein sequence: CASSQERGLFSYEQYF. The chain employs TRBV4-2 and TRBJ2-7; D possibly corresponds to TRBD2 (6 bases). Looked up from germline, CDR1 is LGHNA and CDR2 is YNFKEQ. V shed 0 bases and J shed 0 bases, with 12 bases lying between them. The CDR3 totals 16 residues.